Below are 30 T cell receptor beta chains sequenced from a single sample in a study of CD8 T cells in ankylosing spondylitis. The study's findings and limits: Ankylosing spondylitis blood seemed to carry a telltale TCR beta motif made of several highly homologous variants.

TCRdb reprocessed the 5' RACE reads via MiXCR and lists one record per CDR3 protein. The sample contains approximately 440,000 distinct CDR3 sequences, 17% of which appear only once. Their recognized antigens are unknown. Input material: blood, either unsorted or a sorted T cell fraction (not recorded which). These receptors originate from a male donor with ankylosing spondylitis.

The chain has TRBV7-9 and TRBJ2-3; TRBD1 might be the D (5 bases). CDR1 is SEHNR, CDR2 FQNEAQ, per germline (reference sequence). V was trimmed by 5 bases and J by 2 bases, leaving 11 bases between them. This CDR3 is built from 14 residues. This CDR3 is CASSPGFSTDTQYF. In DNA, the CDR3 is TGTGCCAGCAGCCCAGGGTTTTCCACAGATACGCAGTATTTT.

There are a few counts of this clonotype. The chain is built from TRBV20-1 and TRBJ1-5; a weak D match, TRBD1 (5 bases). This CDR3 region has 14 residues. The V end lost 6 bases, the J end lost 2 bases, and 14 bases lay between the germline ends. Germline values: CDR1 DFQATT, CDR2 SNEGSKA (reference sequence). The CDR3 sequence is CSAPGVEGNQPQHF. The CDR3 DNA reads TGCAGTGCCCCGGGGGTGGAGGGCAATCAGCCCCAGCATTTT.

This clonotype appeared many times. The rearrangement joins TRBV12-3 or TRBV12-4 to TRBJ2-7, with D possibly called TRBD1 or TRBD2 (5 bases each). Trimming took 4 bases from V and 2 from J, leaving 9 bases between them. The CDR3 has 13 residues. This CDR3 reads CASSSRGTYEQYF. CDR3 bases: TGTGCCAGCAGTTCGAGGGGAACCTACGAGCAGTACTTC.

This clonotype was picked up a small number of times. The rearrangement joins TRBV3-1 to TRBJ1-5, with D perhaps TRBD1 (6 bases). Germline loops: CDR1 LGHDT, CDR2 YNNKEL (reference sequence). The CDR3 has 14 residues. V was pared by 1 base and J by 6 bases, with 10 bases between. CDR3 residues: CASSQGGGGQPQHF. For the CDR3, the DNA is TGTGCCAGCAGCCAAGGGGGAGGGGGTCAGCCCCAGCATTTT.

The chain uses TRBV7-3 and TRBJ2-2; D is unresolved. With 2 bases removed from V and 6 bases from J, the gap between germline ends came to 16 bases. The CDR3 is 16 amino acids. Germline CDR1 reads SGHTA; CDR2 reads FQGTGA. The CDR3 here is CASSLFGRMSAGELFF. CDR3 coding DNA: TGTGCCAGCAGCTTATTTGGCAGAATGTCGGCCGGGGAGCTGTTTTTT.

In this sample, this clonotype turned up a few times. V and J are TRBV12-3 or TRBV12-4 and TRBJ2-7, with TRBD1 matching over 10 bases. This CDR3 has 14 residues. The junction had 8 bases not matched to a gene; V was cut back by 7 bases and J by 5 bases. The CDR3 sequence: CASNQGDRGHEQYF. CDR3 DNA: TGTGCCAGCAATCAGGGGGACAGGGGCCACGAGCAGTACTTC.

This chain connects TRBV10-3 to TRBJ1-1; D gene uncertain. Germline CDR1 and CDR2: ENHRY and SYGVKD. The CDR3 has 14 residues. Trimming shortened V by 0 bases and J by 5 bases, and 10 bases separated the two germline ends. The CDR3 sequence is CAISESETGTEAFF. Here the CDR3 DNA reads TGTGCCATCAGTGAGTCCGAGACGGGAACTGAAGCTTTCTTT.

In this sample, this clonotype turned up a few times. The CDR3 region is CASSLGQGESEAFF. In DNA form, the CDR3 reads TGTGCCAGCAGCTTAGGGCAGGGGGAATCTGAAGCTTTCTTT. The V and J genes are TRBV11-2 and TRBJ1-1; 7 bases are shared with TRBD1. The CDR3 is 14 amino acids. V was clipped by 1 base and J by 6 bases; unmatched bases: 5. In germline, CDR1 is SGHAT, CDR2 FQNNGV.

The chain has TRBV11-2 and TRBJ1-5; a possible D gene is TRBD1 (5 bases). Per germline, CDR1 SGHAT and CDR2 FQNNGV. V dropped 5 bases and J dropped 3 bases, with 11 bases sitting between them. The CDR3 consists of 14 residues. The CDR3 DNA follows: TGTGCCAGCAGCCCCGGACAAGCCAATCAGCCCCAGCATTTT. Its protein product is CASSPGQANQPQHF.

This rearrangement joins TRBV30 to TRBJ1-6; D call uncertain. Germline V CDR1 and CDR2: GTSNPN, SVGIG (reference sequence). V lost 5 bases and J lost 0, with 5 bases in between. CDR3 length equals 13 residues. The CDR3 region is CAWESSYNSPLHF. CDR3 DNA: TGTGCCTGGGAGAGCTCCTATAATTCACCCCTCCACTTT.

In this sample, this clonotype turned up a few times. This chain connects TRBV6-1 to TRBJ1-5; possibly TRBD1 for D (5 bases). Looked up from germline, CDR1 is MNHNS and CDR2 is SASEGT. There are 13 residues in the CDR3. V was pared by 10 bases and J by 0 bases, with 10 bases between. CDR3: CATGRDSNQPQHF. CDR3 DNA: TGTGCCACCGGCAGGGATAGCAATCAGCCCCAGCATTTT.

The table lists this clonotype with a few counts. V is TRBV20-1 and J is TRBJ1-5; possibly TRBD1 for D (6 bases). From germline, CDR1 is DFQATT and CDR2 SNEGSKA (reference sequence). The CDR3 spans 14 residues. Trimming took off 6 bases at V and 7 bases at J, with 19 bases between the two ends. The CDR3: CSARQVGGPQPQHF. CDR3 bases: TGCAGTGCGAGACAGGTCGGGGGGCCCCAGCCCCAGCATTTT.

V and J are TRBV3-1 and TRBJ1-1; no reliable D call. The V gene lost 8 bases and the J gene lost 0 bases, with 10 bases spanning the gap. CDR1 and CDR2 from the germline V gene are LGHDT and YNNKEL (reference sequence). The CDR3 is 13 residues long. This chain's CDR3 is CASGRELNTEAFF. DNA of the CDR3: TGTGCCAGCGGGCGGGAGCTGAACACTGAAGCTTTCTTT.

This clonotype was counted between two and nine times. The V call is TRBV11-1, the J call TRBJ2-1; 8 bases match TRBD1. Germline lookup yields CDR1 SGHAT and CDR2 FQDESV (reference sequence). This CDR3 region has 19 residues. Losses at the gene ends were 4 bases for V and 4 bases for J; bases not matched to a gene: 18. CDR3 in amino acids: CASSSTGGRIGQPYNEQFF. The CDR3 DNA is TGTGCCAGCAGCTCTACAGGGGGTCGGATAGGTCAACCTTACAATGAGCAGTTCTTC.

This clonotype has only a few counts. V gene TRBV7-8 combines with J gene TRBJ2-5; D tentatively reads TRBD1 or TRBD2 (5 bases each). This CDR3 is 16 amino acids long. Trimming cost V 1 base and J 1 base, with 13 bases left between them. Germline V lookup: CDR1 SGHVS, CDR2 FQNEAQ. The DNA for the CDR3 is TGTGCCAGCAGCTTAGAATGGGGGATTCCCCAAGAGACCCAGTACTTC. This codes for CASSLEWGIPQETQYF.

This clonotype came up many times. This chain joins TRBV12-3 or TRBV12-4 and TRBJ2-1; 10 bases align to TRBD1. Germline trimming cut 3 bases from V and 3 bases from J; bases unmatched to any gene: 2. The CDR3 extends over 15 amino acids. The chain's CDR3 is CASSLGQGFYNEQFF. The CDR3 DNA reads as TGTGCCAGCAGTTTGGGACAGGGGTTCTACAATGAGCAGTTCTTC.

The chain is built from TRBV29-1 and TRBJ1-2, with D perhaps TRBD1 (6 bases). The CDR3 totals 13 residues. V was cut by 6 bases and J by 3 bases, with 14 bases left in between. The germline V gene encodes CDR1 SQVTM and CDR2 ANQGSEA. The DNA of the CDR3 is TGCAGCGTCACTGGGGGCGCGTACTATGGCTACACCTTC. Protein sequence: CSVTGGAYYGYTF.

This clonotype was seen only a few times. The chain uses TRBV11-2 and TRBJ1-1; possibly TRBD1 for D (5 bases). This CDR3 region has 15 residues. V lost 0 bases to trimming and J lost 5 bases, with 13 bases between them. Germline V gives CDR1 SGHAT, CDR2 FQNNGV. The CDR3 loop reads CASSLDRGGRTEAFF. CDR3 nucleotide sequence: TGTGCCAGCAGCTTAGATAGGGGAGGAAGGACTGAAGCTTTCTTT.

The sample holds many counts of this clonotype. J is TRBJ1-2 and V is TRBV7-2; 7 bases are a match to TRBD1. With V trimmed by 5 bases and J by 5 bases, 11 bases remained unmatched. The CDR3 is 15 residues long. Germline V gene sequence: CDR1 SGHTA, CDR2 FQGNSA. CDR3 sequence (DNA): TGTGCCAGCAGCCTCACACCCACAGGGGATTATGGCTACACCTTC. Protein: CASSLTPTGDYGYTF.

Note on this clonotype: At one of its ends the junction is not consistent with the germline gene, which may arise from a read error. This rearrangement joins TRBV6-2 or TRBV6-3 to TRBJ2-7; D is perhaps TRBD1 or TRBD2 (5 bases each). Germline V gene sequence: CDR1 MNHEY, CDR2 SVGEGT. The CDR3 is made up of 13 amino acids. This CDR3 is CASSGNQPGPACF. In nucleotides, the CDR3 is TGTGCCAGCAGCGGAAACCAGCCGGGGCCCGCCTGCTTC.

This clonotype occurred a few times. V usage is TRBV6-5 and J usage is TRBJ2-1, with 9 bases aligning to TRBD2. Germline CDR1 is MNHEY and CDR2 is SVGAGI. The CDR3 runs to 17 residues. Losses at the gene ends were 0 bases for V and 5 bases for J; bases not matched to a gene: 8. Here the CDR3 DNA reads TGTGCCAGCAGTTACTCGCTAGCGGGAAGGTACGACAATGAGCAGTTCTTC. Translated, it gives CASSYSLAGRYDNEQFF.

V is TRBV6-1 and J is TRBJ1-1; D is ambiguous. This CDR3 has 13 amino acids. Germline CDR1 reads MNHNS; CDR2 reads SASEGT. V lost 10 bases and J 1 base, leaving 13 bases between the germline ends. CDR3 in DNA: TGTGCCATCCCCGACGACCGGAACACTGAAGCTTTCTTT. It is translated as CAIPDDRNTEAFF.

The chain couples TRBV11-2 to TRBJ1-2, with D uncertain. The germline V gene encodes CDR1 SGHAT and CDR2 FQNNGV. This CDR3 is 13 amino acids long. Trimming removed 5 bases from V and 0 bases from J, with 7 bases in between. The CDR3 DNA reads as TGTGCCAGCAGCCCTGGGCCTAACTATGGCTACACCTTC. It is translated as CASSPGPNYGYTF.

The rearrangement uses TRBV12-3 or TRBV12-4 and TRBJ1-6; D remains ambiguous. V lost 8 bases and J lost 13, with 18 bases in between. The length of the CDR3 is 13 residues. This CDR3 is CASGPGPLSPLHF. For the CDR3, the DNA is TGTGCCAGCGGACCAGGACCGCTTAGCCCCCTCCACTTT.

The rearrangement links TRBV7-2 to TRBJ2-1; D may correspond to TRBD1 or TRBD2 (5 bases each). The CDR3 contains 12 residues. In germline, CDR1 is SGHTA, CDR2 FQGNSA. Trimming removed 5 bases from V and 6 bases from J, with 8 bases in between. CDR3 sequence reads: CASSRDVNEQFF. CDR3 nucleotides: TGTGCCAGCAGCCGGGACGTCAATGAGCAGTTCTTC.

V and J are TRBV7-9 and TRBJ1-1, with TRBD1 matching 7 bases. CDR1 and CDR2 (germline): SEHNR, FQNEAQ (reference sequence). This CDR3 is built from 15 residues. Losses at the gene ends were 1 base for V and 1 base for J; bases not matched to a gene: 3. The CDR3, as DNA: TGTGCCAGCAGCTTAGAACGGACAGGGAACACTGAAGCTTTCTTT. Its translation is CASSLERTGNTEAFF.

This clonotype was detected ten times or more. The V gene is TRBV24-1, the J gene TRBJ2-1, with 10 bases matching TRBD2. Per germline, CDR1 KGHDR and CDR2 SFDVKD. Unmatched junction bases numbered 7, after V lost 4 bases and J lost 8 bases. The CDR3 is 15 amino acids. The CDR3 is CATSEPGLATDEQFF. The CDR3 region has the DNA TGTGCCACCAGTGAGCCGGGACTAGCGACCGATGAGCAGTTCTTC.

In its sample, this clonotype was seen a few times. The chain links TRBV5-1 to TRBJ1-3, with no clear D. Deletions cut 0 bases from V and 0 bases from J, with 7 bases between. This CDR3 region has 15 residues. CDR1 and CDR2 (germline): SGHRS, YFSETQ. For the CDR3, the DNA is TGCGCCAGCAGCTTGGGACTCCACTCTGGAAACACCATATATTTT. This codes for CASSLGLHSGNTIYF.

This clonotype was seen a handful of times. The chain joins TRBV7-2 to TRBJ2-6; D unresolved. The CDR3 sequence is 14 residues long. V dropped 1 base and J dropped 4 bases, with 5 bases sitting between them. Germline loops: CDR1 SGHTA, CDR2 FQGNSA. CDR3 region: CASSLGLGANVLTF. CDR3 in DNA: TGTGCCAGCAGCTTAGGACTCGGGGCCAACGTCCTGACTTTC.

This chain uses TRBV6-1 with TRBJ1-1, with D uncertain. Germline loops: CDR1 MNHNS, CDR2 SASEGT. Trimming stripped 4 bases from V and 4 bases from J, with 10 bases between. CDR3 length equals 13 residues. The CDR3 is CASSAVKTTEAFF. Written as DNA, the CDR3 is TGTGCCAGCAGTGCAGTGAAGACCACTGAAGCTTTCTTT.